Listed below are T cell receptor beta chains from one sample, sequenced in a study of CD8 T cells in Susac syndrome. TCRdb processed the immunoSEQ multiplex PCR reads anew with MiXCR; each CDR3 protein has one entry. The sample has fewer than 70,000 distinct CDR3 sequences, just under 95% seen once. The sample consisted of CD8+ T cells from PBMCs. The receptors shown here come from a human donor in good health. CDR3s include the opening cysteine and the closing phenylalanine or tryptophan. The D gene is left open where the match is weak. Clone size is given for some rows only: seen once, a few or many times, or a class if the clone is expanded.

v_call	d_call	j_call	clone_size	cdr3_nt	cdr3_aa
TRBV2	.	TRBJ2-7	.	TGTGCCAGCCTCCTAGGCAGGCAGTACTTC	CASLLGRQYF
TRBV27	.	TRBJ1-3	.	TGTGCCAGCAGTTTTGCAGGGATGGGAAACACCATATATTTT	CASSFAGMGNTIYF
TRBV7-8	TRBD1	TRBJ2-5	.	TGTGCCAGCAGCTCCGGGACAGGGGACCAAGAGACCCAGTACTTC	CASSSGTGDQETQYF
TRBV29-1	.	TRBJ1-2	.	TGCAGCGTTGGCGTGGGGGAGCGGTATGGCTACACCTTC	CSVGVGERYGYTF
TRBV5-6	.	TRBJ1-6	.	TGTGCCAGCAGCCAACAGGGAAGACATTCACCCCTCCACTTT	CASSQQGRHSPLHF
TRBV7-9	TRBD2	TRBJ2-1	.	TGTGCCAGCCGCGGGGCTAGCGGGGCGACTGAGCAGTTCTTC	CASRGASGATEQFF
TRBV10-3	.	TRBJ1-5	.	TGTGCCATCAGTAATGACGGAAGCAATCAGCCCCAGCATTTT	CAISNDGSNQPQHF
TRBV4-1	.	TRBJ2-7	few	TGCGCCAGCAGCCTAACAGTTTCATCCGCCTACGAGCAGTACTTC	CASSLTVSSAYEQYF
TRBV5-6	TRBD1	TRBJ1-5	once	TGTGCCAGCAGCCAGGACAGGGAGGCGGGACAGCCCCAGCATTTT	CASSQDREAGQPQHF
TRBV4-1	.	TRBJ1-2	once	TGCGCCAGCAGCCAAGATAGTACAGGAGGCCTCGGCTACACCTTC	CASSQDSTGGLGYTF
TRBV5-6	TRBD1	TRBJ1-1	.	TGTGCCAGCAGTCCCGGACAGGGGATCACTGAAGCTTTCTTT	CASSPGQGITEAFF
TRBV20-1	.	TRBJ1-4	.	TGCAGTGCTAGAGATCCAGATGCCGCAACTAATGAAAAACTGTTTTTT	CSARDPDAATNEKLFF
TRBV9	.	TRBJ1-2	few	TGTGCCAGCAGCGCTGGAGGGCAAGCTAACTATGGCTACACCTTC	CASSAGGQANYGYTF
TRBV6-5	.	TRBJ1-5	.	TGTGCCAGCAGGCAGGGCACCAATCAGCCCCAGCATTTT	CASRQGTNQPQHF
TRBV9	TRBD1	TRBJ2-1	once	TGTGCCAGCAGCGTCTCCCATGAACCGGGACAGGGGAAATCATACGAGCAGTTCTTC	CASSVSHEPGQGKSYEQFF
TRBV27	.	TRBJ1-2	.	TGTGCCAGCAGTTTTTTTTCAGGCTATGGCTACACCTTC	CASSFFSGYGYTF
TRBV19	TRBD2	TRBJ2-3	.	TGTGCCAGTAGCTGGACTAGCGGGGACACAGATACGCAGTATTTT	CASSWTSGDTDTQYF
TRBV7-2	.	TRBJ2-1	.	TGTGCCAGCAGCGAGTTGGGAGATGAGCAGTTCTTC	CASSELGDEQFF
TRBV29-1	TRBD2	TRBJ2-2	.	TGCAGCGTTGAAGATATGGCTAGCGGGGGGGGTAACACCGGGGAGCTGTTTTTT	CSVEDMASGGGNTGELFF
TRBV14	.	TRBJ1-2	.	TGTGCCAGCAGCCAAGGGGGGAACTATTATGGCTACACCTTC	CASSQGGNYYGYTF
TRBV12-3/TRBV12-4	.	TRBJ2-3	.	TGTGCCAGCAGGGCCCCGTATTCCTCCACAGATACGCAGTATTTT	CASRAPYSSTDTQYF
TRBV19	.	TRBJ2-1	.	TGTGCCAGTAGTCCATGGGGGTTGGGGGGGCCTACCTACAATGAGCAGTTCTTC	CASSPWGLGGPTYNEQFF
TRBV29-1	.	TRBJ2-7	.	TGCAGCGTTGAAATGGCAGTCCGGTTAGGCGAGCAGTACTTC	CSVEMAVRLGEQYF
TRBV6-2/TRBV6-3	.	TRBJ1-5	.	TGTGCCAGCACCGGACGGCTCCATGAGCCCCAGCATTTT	CASTGRLHEPQHF
TRBV28	.	TRBJ1-3	.	TGTGCCACCGACGACCCAGGCTCTGGAAACACCATATATTTT	CATDDPGSGNTIYF
TRBV29-1	TRBD1	TRBJ2-5	.	TGCAGCGTTGACTCCGGGACAGAAGAGACCCAGTACTTC	CSVDSGTEETQYF
TRBV5-4	.	TRBJ1-1	few	TGTGCCAGCAGCTCAACAGGGTACACTGAAGCTTTCTTT	CASSSTGYTEAFF
TRBV30	.	TRBJ2-7	few	TGTGCCTGGAGTGTACTGAGCCCCTACGAGCAGTACTTC	CAWSVLSPYEQYF
TRBV21-1	.	TRBJ1-3	.	TGTGCCAGCAGTCTCCGGGACCCGGGTCCGCCTGGAAACACCATATATTTT	CASSLRDPGPPGNTIYF
TRBV9	.	TRBJ2-6	.	TGTGCCAGCAGGAGCTCTGGGGCCAACGTCCTGACTTTC	CASRSSGANVLTF
TRBV29-1	.	TRBJ2-2	.	TGCAGCGTTGAAGATGGGGCCGGGGAGCTGTTTTTT	CSVEDGAGELFF
TRBV29-1	.	TRBJ2-5	.	TGCAGCGTTGAGGCGGATAGTATCCTGACCCAGTACTTC	CSVEADSILTQYF